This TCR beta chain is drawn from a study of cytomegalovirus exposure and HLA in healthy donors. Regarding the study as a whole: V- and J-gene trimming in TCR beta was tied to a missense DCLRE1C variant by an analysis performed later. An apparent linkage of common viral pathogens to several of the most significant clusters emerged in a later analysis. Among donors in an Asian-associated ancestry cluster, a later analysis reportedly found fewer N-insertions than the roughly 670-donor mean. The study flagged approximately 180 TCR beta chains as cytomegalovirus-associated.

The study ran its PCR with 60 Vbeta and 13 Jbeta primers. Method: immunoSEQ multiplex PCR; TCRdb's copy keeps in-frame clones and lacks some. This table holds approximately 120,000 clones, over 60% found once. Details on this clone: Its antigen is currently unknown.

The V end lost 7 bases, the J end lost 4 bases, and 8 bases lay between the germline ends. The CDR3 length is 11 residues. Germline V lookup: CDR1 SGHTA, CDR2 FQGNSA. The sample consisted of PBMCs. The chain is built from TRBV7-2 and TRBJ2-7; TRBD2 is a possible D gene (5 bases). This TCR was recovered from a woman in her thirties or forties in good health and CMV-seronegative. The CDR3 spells CASTGGYEQYF. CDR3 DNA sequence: TGTGCCAGCACCGGCGGGTACGAGCAGTACTTC.